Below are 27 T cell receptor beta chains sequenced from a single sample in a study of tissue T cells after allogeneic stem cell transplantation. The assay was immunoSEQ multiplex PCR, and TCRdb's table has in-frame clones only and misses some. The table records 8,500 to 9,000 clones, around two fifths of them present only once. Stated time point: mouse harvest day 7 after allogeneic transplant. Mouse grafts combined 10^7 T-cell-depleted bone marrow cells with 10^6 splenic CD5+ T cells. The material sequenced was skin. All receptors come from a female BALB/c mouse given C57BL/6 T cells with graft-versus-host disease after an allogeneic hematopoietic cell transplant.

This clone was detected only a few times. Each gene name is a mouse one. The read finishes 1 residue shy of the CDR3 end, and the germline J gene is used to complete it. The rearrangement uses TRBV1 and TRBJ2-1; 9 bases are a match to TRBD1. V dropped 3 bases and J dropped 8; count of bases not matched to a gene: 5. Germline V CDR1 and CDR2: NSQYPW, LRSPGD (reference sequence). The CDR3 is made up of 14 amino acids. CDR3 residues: CTCSARDRASEQFF. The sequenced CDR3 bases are TGCACCTGCAGTGCGAGGGACAGGGCGTCTGAGCAGTTC.

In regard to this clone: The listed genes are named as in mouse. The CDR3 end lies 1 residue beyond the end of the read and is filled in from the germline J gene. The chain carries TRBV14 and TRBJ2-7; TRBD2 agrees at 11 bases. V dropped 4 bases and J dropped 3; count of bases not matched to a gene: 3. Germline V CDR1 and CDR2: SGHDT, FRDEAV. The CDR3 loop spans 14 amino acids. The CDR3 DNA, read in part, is TGTGCCAGCAGTCTCGGACTGGGGGGCTATGAACAGTAC. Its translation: CASSLGLGGYEQY. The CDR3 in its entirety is CASSLGLGGYEQYF.

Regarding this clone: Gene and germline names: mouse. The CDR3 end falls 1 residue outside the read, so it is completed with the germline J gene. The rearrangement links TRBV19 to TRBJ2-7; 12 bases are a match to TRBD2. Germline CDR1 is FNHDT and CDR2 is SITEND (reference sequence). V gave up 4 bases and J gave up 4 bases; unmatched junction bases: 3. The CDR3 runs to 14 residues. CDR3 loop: CASSPGTGGYEQYF. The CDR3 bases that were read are TGTGCCAGCAGTCCCGGGACTGGGGGGTATGAACAGTAC. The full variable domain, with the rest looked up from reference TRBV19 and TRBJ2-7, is GGIITQTPKFLIGQEGQKLTLKCQQNFNHDTMYWYRQDSGKGLRLIYYSITENDLQKGDLSEGYDASREKKSSFSLTVTSAQKNEMAVFLCASSPGTGGYEQYFGPGTRLTVL.

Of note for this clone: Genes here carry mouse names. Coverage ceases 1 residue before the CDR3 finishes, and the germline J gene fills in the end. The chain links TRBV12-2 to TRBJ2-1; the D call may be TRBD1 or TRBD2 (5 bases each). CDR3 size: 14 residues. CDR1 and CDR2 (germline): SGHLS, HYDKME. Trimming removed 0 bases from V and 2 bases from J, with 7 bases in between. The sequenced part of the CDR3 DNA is TGTGCCAGCTCTCTCGGGGGTTACTATGCTGAGCAGTTC. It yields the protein CASSLGGYYAEQF. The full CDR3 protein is CASSLGGYYAEQFF.

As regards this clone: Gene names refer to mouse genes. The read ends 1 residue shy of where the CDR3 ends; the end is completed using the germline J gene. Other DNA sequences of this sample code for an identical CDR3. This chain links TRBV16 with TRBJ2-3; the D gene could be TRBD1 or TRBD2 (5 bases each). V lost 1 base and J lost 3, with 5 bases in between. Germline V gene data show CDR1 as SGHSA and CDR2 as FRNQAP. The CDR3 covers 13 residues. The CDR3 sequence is CASSLGGAETLYF. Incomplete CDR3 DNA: TGTGCAAGCAGCTTAGGGGGCGCAGAAACGCTGTAT.

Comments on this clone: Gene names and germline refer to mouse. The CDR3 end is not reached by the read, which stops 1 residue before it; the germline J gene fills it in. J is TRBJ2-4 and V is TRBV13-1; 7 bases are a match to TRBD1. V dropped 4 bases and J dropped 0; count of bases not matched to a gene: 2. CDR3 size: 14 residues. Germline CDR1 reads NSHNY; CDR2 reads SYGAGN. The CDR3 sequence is CASSPGQSQNTLYF. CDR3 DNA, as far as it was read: TGTGCCAGCAGTCCGGGACAGAGTCAAAACACCTTGTAC.

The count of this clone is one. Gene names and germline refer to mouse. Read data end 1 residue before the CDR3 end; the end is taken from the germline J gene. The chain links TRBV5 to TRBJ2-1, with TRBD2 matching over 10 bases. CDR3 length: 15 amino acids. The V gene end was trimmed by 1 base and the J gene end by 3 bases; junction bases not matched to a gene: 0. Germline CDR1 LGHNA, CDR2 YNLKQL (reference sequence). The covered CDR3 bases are TGTGCCAGCAGCCAAGGGACTGGGGGCTATGCTGAGCAGTTC. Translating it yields CASSQGTGGYAEQF. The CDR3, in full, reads CASSQGTGGYAEQFF.

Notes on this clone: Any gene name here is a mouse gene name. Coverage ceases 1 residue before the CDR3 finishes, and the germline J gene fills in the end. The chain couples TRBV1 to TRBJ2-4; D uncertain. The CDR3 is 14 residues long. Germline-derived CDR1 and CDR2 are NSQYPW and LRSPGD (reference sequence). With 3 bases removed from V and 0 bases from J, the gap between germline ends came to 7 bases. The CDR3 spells CTCSAQISQNTLYF. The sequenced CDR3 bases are TGCACCTGCAGTGCCCAGATTAGTCAAAACACCTTGTAC.

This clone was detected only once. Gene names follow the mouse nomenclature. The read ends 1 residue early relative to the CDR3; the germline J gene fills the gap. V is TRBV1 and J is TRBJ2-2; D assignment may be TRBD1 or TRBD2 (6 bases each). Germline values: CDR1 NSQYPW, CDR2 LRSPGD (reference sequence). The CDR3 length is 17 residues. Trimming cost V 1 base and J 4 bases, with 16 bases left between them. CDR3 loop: CTCSAGGGGAGTGQLYF. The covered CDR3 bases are TGCACCTGCAGTGCAGGGGGTGGGGGCGCGGGCACCGGGCAGCTCTAC.

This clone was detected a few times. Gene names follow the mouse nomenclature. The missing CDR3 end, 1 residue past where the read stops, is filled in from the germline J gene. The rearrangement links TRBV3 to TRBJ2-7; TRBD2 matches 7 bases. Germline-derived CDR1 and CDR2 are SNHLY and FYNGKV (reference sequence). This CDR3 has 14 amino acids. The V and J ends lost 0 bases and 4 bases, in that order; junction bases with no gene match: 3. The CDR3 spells CASSLAWGSYEQYF. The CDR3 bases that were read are TGTGCCAGCAGCTTAGCCTGGGGGTCGTATGAACAGTAC.

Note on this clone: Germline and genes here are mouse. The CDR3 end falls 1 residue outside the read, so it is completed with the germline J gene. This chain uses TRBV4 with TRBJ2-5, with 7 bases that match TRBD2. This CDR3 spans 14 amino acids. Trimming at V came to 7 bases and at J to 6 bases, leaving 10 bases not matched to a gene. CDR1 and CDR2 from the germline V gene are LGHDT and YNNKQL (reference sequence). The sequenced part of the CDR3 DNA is TGTGCCAGCACCCCGGACTGGTCTTCGGACACCCAGTAC. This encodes CASTPDWSSDTQY. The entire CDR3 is CASTPDWSSDTQYF.

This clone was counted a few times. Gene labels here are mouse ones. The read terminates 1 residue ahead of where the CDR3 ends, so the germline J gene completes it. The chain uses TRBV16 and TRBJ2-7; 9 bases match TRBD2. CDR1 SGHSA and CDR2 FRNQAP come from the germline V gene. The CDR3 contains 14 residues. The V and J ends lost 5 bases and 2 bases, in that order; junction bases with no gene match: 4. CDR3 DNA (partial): TGTGCAAGCAGCGGCTGGGGGGGAACCTATGAACAGTAC. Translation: CASSGWGGTYEQY. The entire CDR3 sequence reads CASSGWGGTYEQYF.

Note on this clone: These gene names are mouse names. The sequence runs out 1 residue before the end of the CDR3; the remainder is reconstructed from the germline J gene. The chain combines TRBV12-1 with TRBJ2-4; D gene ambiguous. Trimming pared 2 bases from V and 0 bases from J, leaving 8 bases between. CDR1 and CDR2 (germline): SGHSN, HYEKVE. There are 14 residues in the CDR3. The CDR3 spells CASSPTTSQNTLYF. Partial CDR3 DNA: TGTGCCAGCTCTCCGACAACTAGTCAAAACACCTTGTAC.

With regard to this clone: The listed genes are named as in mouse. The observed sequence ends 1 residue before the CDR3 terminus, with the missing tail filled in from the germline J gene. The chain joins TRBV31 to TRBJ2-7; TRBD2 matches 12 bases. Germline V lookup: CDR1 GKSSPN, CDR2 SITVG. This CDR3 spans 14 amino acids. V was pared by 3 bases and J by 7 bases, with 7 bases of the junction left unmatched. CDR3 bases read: TGTGCCTGGAGCTCGGGACTGGGGGGAGGAGAACAGTAC. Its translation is CAWSSGLGGGEQY. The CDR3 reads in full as CAWSSGLGGGEQYF.

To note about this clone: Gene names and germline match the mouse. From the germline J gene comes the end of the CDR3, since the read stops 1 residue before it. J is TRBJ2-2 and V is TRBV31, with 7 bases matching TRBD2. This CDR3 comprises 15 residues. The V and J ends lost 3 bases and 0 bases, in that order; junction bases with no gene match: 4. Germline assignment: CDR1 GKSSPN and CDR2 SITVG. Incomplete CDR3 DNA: TGTGCCTGGAGCCCACTGGGGTCAAACACCGGGCAGCTCTAC. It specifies CAWSPLGSNTGQLY. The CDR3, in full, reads CAWSPLGSNTGQLYF.

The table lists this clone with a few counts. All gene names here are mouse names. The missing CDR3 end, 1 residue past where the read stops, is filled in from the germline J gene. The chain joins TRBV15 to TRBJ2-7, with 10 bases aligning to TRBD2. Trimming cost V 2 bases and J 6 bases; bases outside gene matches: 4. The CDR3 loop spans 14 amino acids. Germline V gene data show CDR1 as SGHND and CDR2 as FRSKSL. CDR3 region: CASSLSGGALEQYF. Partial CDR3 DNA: TGTGCCAGCAGTTTATCTGGGGGGGCGCTTGAACAGTAC.

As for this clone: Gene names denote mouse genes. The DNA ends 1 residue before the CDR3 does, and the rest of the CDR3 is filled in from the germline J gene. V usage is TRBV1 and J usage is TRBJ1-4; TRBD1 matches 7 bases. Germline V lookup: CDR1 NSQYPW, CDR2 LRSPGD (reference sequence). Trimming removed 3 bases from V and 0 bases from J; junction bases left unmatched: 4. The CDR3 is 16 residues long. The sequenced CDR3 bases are TGCACCTGCAGTGCTAGGGACAGAATTTCCAACGAAAGATTATTT. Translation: CTCSARDRISNERLF. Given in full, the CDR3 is CTCSARDRISNERLFF.

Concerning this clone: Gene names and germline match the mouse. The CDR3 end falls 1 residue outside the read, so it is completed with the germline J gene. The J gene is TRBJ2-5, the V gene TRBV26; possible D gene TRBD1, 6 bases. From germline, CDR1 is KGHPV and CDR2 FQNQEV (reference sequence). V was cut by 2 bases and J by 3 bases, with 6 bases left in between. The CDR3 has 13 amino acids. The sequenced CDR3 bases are TGTGCCAGCAGTCTGGGACAGCAAGACACCCAGTAC. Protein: CASSLGQQDTQY. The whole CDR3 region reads CASSLGQQDTQYF.

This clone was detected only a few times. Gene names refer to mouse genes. The CDR3 spells CSSTSGTGYEQYF. CDR3 DNA, as far as it was read: TGCTCCAGCACCTCCGGGACTGGCTATGAACAGTAC. V gene TRBV23 combines with J gene TRBJ2-7; TRBD2, as called in the table, went unchecked against the DNA. The read terminates 1 residue before the CDR3 end, so the remaining end is supplied by the germline J gene. This CDR3 region has 13 residues. Germline V gene lookup returns CDR1 KGHTA and CDR2 FQNQQP.

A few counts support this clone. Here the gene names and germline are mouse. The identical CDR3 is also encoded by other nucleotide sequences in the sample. The covered CDR3 bases are TGTGCCAGCAGTCTGGGGGGGGCCTATGAACAGTAC. This encodes CASSLGGAYEQY. The entire CDR3 is CASSLGGAYEQYF. The V call is TRBV26, the J call TRBJ2-7; TRBD2 matches at 7 bases. The read terminates 1 residue ahead of where the CDR3 ends, so the germline J gene completes it. Unmatched junction bases numbered 0, after V lost 2 bases and J lost 2 bases. The CDR3 loop spans 13 amino acids. Germline V lookup: CDR1 KGHPV, CDR2 FQNQEV (reference sequence).

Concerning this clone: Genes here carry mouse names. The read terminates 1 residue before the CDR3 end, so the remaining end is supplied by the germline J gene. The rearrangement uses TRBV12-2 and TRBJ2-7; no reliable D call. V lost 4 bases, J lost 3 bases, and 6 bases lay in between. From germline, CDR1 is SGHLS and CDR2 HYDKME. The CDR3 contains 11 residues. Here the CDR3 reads CASSPDYEQYF. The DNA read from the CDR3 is TGTGCCAGCTCCCCCGACTATGAACAGTAC.

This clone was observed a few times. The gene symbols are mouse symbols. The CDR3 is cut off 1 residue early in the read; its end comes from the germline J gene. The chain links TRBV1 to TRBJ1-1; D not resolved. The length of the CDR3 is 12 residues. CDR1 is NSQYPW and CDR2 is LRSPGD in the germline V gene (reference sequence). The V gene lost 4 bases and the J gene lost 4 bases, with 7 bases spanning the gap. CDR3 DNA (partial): TGCACCTGCAGTGATAGGGCCACAGAAGTCTTC. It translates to CTCSDRATEVF. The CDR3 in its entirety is CTCSDRATEVFF. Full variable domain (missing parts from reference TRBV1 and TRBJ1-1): VTLLEQNPRWRLVPRGQAVNLRCILKNSQYPWMSWYQQDLQKQLQWLFTLRSPGDKEVKSLPGADYLATRVTDTELRLQVANMSQGRTLYCTCSDRATEVFFGKGTRLTVV.

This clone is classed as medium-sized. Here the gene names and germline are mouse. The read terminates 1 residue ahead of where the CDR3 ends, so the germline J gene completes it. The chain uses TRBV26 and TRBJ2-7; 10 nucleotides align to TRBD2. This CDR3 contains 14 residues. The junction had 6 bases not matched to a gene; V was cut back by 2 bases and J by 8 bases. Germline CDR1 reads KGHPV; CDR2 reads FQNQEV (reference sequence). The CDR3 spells CASSLTGGDRKQYF. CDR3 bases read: TGTGCCAGCAGTCTGACTGGGGGGGATCGAAAACAGTAC.

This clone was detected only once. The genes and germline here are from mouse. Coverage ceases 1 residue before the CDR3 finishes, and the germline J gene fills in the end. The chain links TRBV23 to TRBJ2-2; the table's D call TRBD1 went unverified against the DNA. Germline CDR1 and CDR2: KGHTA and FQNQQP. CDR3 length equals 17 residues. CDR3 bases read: TGCTCCAGCAGTCAATCGATTCGCAGGGGAGACACCGGGCAGCTCTAC. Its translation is CSSSQSIRRGDTGQLY. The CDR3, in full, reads CSSSQSIRRGDTGQLYF.

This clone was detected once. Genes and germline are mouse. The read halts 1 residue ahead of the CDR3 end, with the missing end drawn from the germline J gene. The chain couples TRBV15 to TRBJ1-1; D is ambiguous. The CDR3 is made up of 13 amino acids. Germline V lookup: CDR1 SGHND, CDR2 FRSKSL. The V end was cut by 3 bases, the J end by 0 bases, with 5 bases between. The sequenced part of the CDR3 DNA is TGTGCCAGCAGTTTTGGGGCAAACACAGAAGTCTTC. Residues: CASSFGANTEVF. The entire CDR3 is CASSFGANTEVFF.

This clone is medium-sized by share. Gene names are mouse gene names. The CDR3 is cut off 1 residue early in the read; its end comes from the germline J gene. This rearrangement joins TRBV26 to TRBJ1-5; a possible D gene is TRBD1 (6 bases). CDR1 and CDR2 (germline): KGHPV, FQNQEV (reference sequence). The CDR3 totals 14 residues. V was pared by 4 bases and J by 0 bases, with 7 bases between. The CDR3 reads CASSRDINNQAPLF. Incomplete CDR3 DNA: TGTGCCAGCAGTCGGGACATTAACAACCAGGCTCCGCTT. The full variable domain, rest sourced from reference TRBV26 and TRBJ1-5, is NSKVIQTPRYLVKGQGQKAKMRCIPEKGHPVVFWYQQNKNNEFKFLINFQNQEVLQQIDMTEKRFSAECPSNSPCSLEIQSSEAGDSALYLCASSRDINNQAPLFGEGTRLSVL.

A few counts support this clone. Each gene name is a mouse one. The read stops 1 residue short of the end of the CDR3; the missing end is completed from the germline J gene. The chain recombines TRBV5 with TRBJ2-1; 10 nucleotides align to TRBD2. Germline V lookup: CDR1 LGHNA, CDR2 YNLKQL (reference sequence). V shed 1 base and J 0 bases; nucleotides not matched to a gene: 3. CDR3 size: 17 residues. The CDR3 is CASSQGGLGVNYAEQFF. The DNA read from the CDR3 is TGTGCCAGCAGCCAAGGCGGACTGGGGGTTAACTATGCTGAGCAGTTC.